A selection of T cell receptor beta chains follows, all from one sample in a study of identifying expanded T cells in peripheral blood. Generated by immunoSEQ multiplex PCR, the TCRdb table keeps only in-frame clones and is missing some. The sample lists approximately 85,000 clones; almost 85% were seen once. The sequenced sample was blood. These receptors were obtained from a person aged 18-70 years in good health. The CDR3 runs from the conserved cysteine through the conserved F or W. The D gene is left open where the match is weak. Size is omitted from some rows. Given values are once, few, many or a class for expanded clones.

j_call | v_call | clone_size | d_call | cdr3_aa | cdr3_nt
TRBJ2-3 | TRBV11-3 | - | - | CASSLVPNTDTQYF | TGTGCCAGCAGCTTAGTTCCTAACACAGATACGCAGTATTTT
TRBJ2-3 | TRBV7-2 | - | TRBD2 | CASELLAGATDTQYF | TGTGCCAGCGAGCTGCTAGCGGGAGCAACAGATACGCAGTATTTT
TRBJ1-2 | TRBV6-4 | few | TRBD1 | CASSDQGAGGYTF | TGTGCCAGCAGTGATCAGGGGGCGGGAGGCTACACCTTC
TRBJ1-1 | TRBV9 | - | TRBD1 | CASSVRRGRDTEAFF | TGTGCCAGCAGCGTAAGGAGGGGGCGCGATACTGAAGCTTTCTTT
TRBJ2-3 | TRBV5-1 | - | - | CASSLGSPRTDTQYF | TGCGCCAGCAGCTTGGGATCGCCCCGCACAGATACGCAGTATTTT
TRBJ1-3 | TRBV18 | once | TRBD1 | CASSHGQGLSGNTIYF | TGTGCCAGCTCCCATGGACAGGGACTCTCAGGAAACACCATATATTTT
TRBJ2-2 | TRBV7-6 | - | - | CASSRTSGVTGELFF | TGTGCCAGCAGCCGAACATCCGGGGTCACCGGGGAGCTGTTTTTT
TRBJ2-2 | TRBV7-3 | - | - | CASSSGERGYTGELFF | TGTGCCAGCAGCTCCGGGGAGAGGGGGTACACCGGGGAGCTGTTTTTT
TRBJ1-2 | TRBV21-1 | - | - | CASSKEPKGQGMITMATLFGYTF | TGTGCCAGCAGCAAAGAGCCCAAAGGACAGGGGATGATAACTATGGCTACACTGTTCGGCTACACCTTC
TRBJ1-6 | TRBV20-1 | - | - | CSASTDSPLHF | TGCAGTGCTAGTACAGATTCACCCCTCCACTTT
TRBJ2-7 | TRBV28 | - | TRBD2 | CASTLTSGRAYNHEQYF | TGTGCCAGCACCCTCACTAGCGGGAGGGCCTATAACCACGAGCAGTACTTC
TRBJ1-1 | TRBV5-4 | - | TRBD1 | CASSSTGGAPNTEAFF | TGTGCCAGCAGCTCGACAGGGGGCGCCCCGAACACTGAAGCTTTCTTT
TRBJ1-1 | TRBV13 | - | - | CASNPTTATTNTEAFF | TGTGCCAGCAACCCCACCACGGCGACTACCAACACTGAAGCTTTCTTT
TRBJ2-7 | TRBV6-5 | - | - | CASSYEPKPGGEQYF | TGTGCCAGCAGTTACGAACCCAAACCCGGGGGTGAGCAGTACTTC
TRBJ2-1 | TRBV29-1 | - | TRBD2 | CSVGVGWTSGNNEQFF | TGCAGCGTGGGAGTGGGATGGACTAGCGGAAACAATGAGCAGTTCTTC
TRBJ1-5 | TRBV7-2 | - | - | CASSLGGTGSNQPQHF | TGTGCCAGCAGCTTAGGCGGGACGGGTAGCAATCAGCCCCAGCATTTT
TRBJ1-2 | TRBV5-4 | - | TRBD1 | CASSYSTGVNYGYTF | TGTGCCAGCAGCTACAGCACAGGGGTTAACTATGGCTACACCTTC
TRBJ1-4 | TRBV5-1 | - | - | CASSLQGNLHNEKLFF | TGCGCCAGCAGCTTACAGGGTAACCTTCACAATGAAAAACTGTTTTTT
TRBJ2-3 | TRBV5-4 | - | - | CASSSTGSTDTQYF | TGTGCCAGCAGCTCGACAGGCAGCACAGATACGCAGTATTTT
TRBJ2-7 | TRBV27 | once | - | CASSLHGPGGYEQYF | TGTGCCAGCAGTTTACACGGGCCCGGGGGTTACGAGCAGTACTTC
TRBJ2-7 | TRBV6-1 | - | TRBD1 | CASSEGTVRYEQYF | TGTGCCAGCAGCGAAGGGACAGTACGCTACGAGCAGTACTTC
TRBJ1-2 | TRBV19 | - | - | CASSMRAESYGYTF | TGTGCCAGTAGTATGAGGGCGGAAAGCTATGGCTACACCTTC
TRBJ2-1 | TRBV18 | - | - | CASSPNQGFSYNEQFF | TGTGCCAGCTCACCGAATCAGGGGTTCTCCTACAATGAGCAGTTCTTC
TRBJ1-4 | TRBV5-1 | - | TRBD1 | CASSTGQGRGTNEKLFF | TGCGCCAGCAGCACCGGACAGGGAAGAGGAACTAATGAAAAACTGTTTTTT
TRBJ1-2 | TRBV6-5 | - | - | CASREVNYGYTF | TGTGCCAGCAGGGAGGTTAACTATGGCTACACCTTC
TRBJ1-2 | TRBV28 | - | - | CASRRGGYTF | TGTGCCAGCAGGCGGGGTGGCTACACCTTC
TRBJ2-5 | TRBV7-2 | - | - | CASSQQETQYF | TGTGCCAGCAGCCAACAAGAGACCCAGTACTTC
TRBJ1-1 | TRBV18 | - | - | CASSPPTALGDTEAFF | TGTGCCAGCTCACCACCCACGGCCCTTGGGGACACTGAAGCTTTCTTT
TRBJ2-7 | TRBV29-1 | few | TRBD1 | CSVEGTGAREQYF | TGCAGCGTTGAAGGGACAGGGGCCCGCGAGCAGTACTTC
TRBJ2-1 | TRBV28 | - | TRBD2 | CASSRRLAGGDNEQFF | TGTGCCAGCAGTCGCCGACTAGCGGGAGGGGACAATGAGCAGTTCTTC
TRBJ2-7 | TRBV6-5 | - | - | CASSYPGVAGKDEQYF | TGTGCCAGCAGTTACCCGGGAGTGGCCGGCAAAGACGAGCAGTACTTC
TRBJ2-5 | TRBV4-3 | - | - | CASSQDVGEPETQYF | TGCGCCAGCAGCCAAGATGTAGGAGAGCCAGAGACCCAGTACTTC
TRBJ2-6 | TRBV29-1 | - | - | CSVELGNTGANVLTF | TGCAGCGTTGAACTTGGCAATACTGGGGCCAACGTCCTGACTTTC
TRBJ2-7 | TRBV11-3 | once | TRBD1 | CASSLVTGTKGYEQYF | TGTGCCAGCAGCTTAGTGACAGGGACAAAGGGGTACGAGCAGTACTTC
TRBJ2-1 | TRBV7-2 | - | TRBD2 | CASTPSGSYNEQFF | TGTGCCAGCACCCCTAGCGGGAGTTACAATGAGCAGTTCTTC
TRBJ1-1 | TRBV5-6 | - | TRBD1 | CASSRLTGAFTMNTEAFF | TGTGCCAGCAGCAGACTGACAGGGGCCTTTACCATGAACACTGAAGCTTTCTTT
TRBJ1-2 | TRBV19 | - | TRBD1 | CASSPVGQGTRYGYTF | TGTGCCAGTAGTCCCGTAGGACAGGGCACACGCTATGGCTACACCTTC
TRBJ2-4 | TRBV21-1 | - | - | CASTLLAVAKNIQYF | TGTGCCAGCACCCTACTAGCGGTAGCCAAAAACATTCAGTACTTC
TRBJ2-6 | TRBV28 | - | - | CASRDMSGANVLTF | TGTGCCAGCAGGGACATGTCTGGGGCCAACGTCCTGACTTTC
TRBJ1-2 | TRBV27 | - | TRBD1 | CASSPLAGGIYGYTF | TGTGCCAGCAGTCCCCTGGCAGGGGGCATCTATGGCTACACCTTC
TRBJ2-7 | TRBV21-1 | - | - | CASRITWTGSSLLTYEQYF | TGTGCCAGCCGCATAACTTGGACAGGGTCTAGCCTTTTAACCTACGAGCAGTACTTC
TRBJ1-2 | TRBV5-6 | many | - | CASSQPPSLSGYTF | TGTGCCAGCAGCCAACCCCCCTCCCTTTCGGGCTACACCTTC
TRBJ1-3 | TRBV10-2 | once | - | CASSERQASSGNTIYF | TGCGCCAGCAGTGAGAGACAGGCGAGCTCTGGAAACACCATATATTTT
TRBJ2-2 | TRBV7-3 | - | - | CASSRANTGELFF | TGTGCCAGCAGTAGAGCGAACACCGGGGAGCTGTTTTTT
TRBJ2-5 | TRBV11-2 | - | - | CASSLQGIQETQYF | TGTGCCAGCAGCTTACAGGGGATCCAAGAGACCCAGTACTTC
TRBJ2-1 | TRBV11-1 | - | - | CASSFGERVYNEQFF | TGTGCCAGCAGCTTTGGTGAGCGGGTCTACAATGAGCAGTTCTTC
TRBJ1-2 | TRBV14 | few | - | CASRILYYGYTF | TGTGCCAGCAGGATATTGTACTATGGCTACACCTTC
TRBJ1-5 | TRBV21-1 | - | - | CASSKSHDRAISQPQHF | TGTGCCAGCAGCAAATCCCACGACAGGGCTATCAGTCAGCCCCAGCATTTT
TRBJ2-1 | TRBV5-1 | few | - | CASSASYNEQFF | TGCGCCAGCAGCGCCTCTTACAATGAGCAGTTCTTC
TRBJ1-5 | TRBV6-1 | - | TRBD1 | CASIKDRGLGQPQHF | TGTGCCAGCATCAAGGACAGGGGGCTGGGTCAGCCCCAGCATTTT
TRBJ2-7 | TRBV6-5 | - | TRBD1 | CASSYYRQGIYEQYF | TGTGCCAGCAGTTATTATAGACAGGGTATATACGAGCAGTACTTC
TRBJ2-1 | TRBV19 | - | - | CASSMDSSAYNEQFF | TGTGCCAGTAGTATGGACAGCTCAGCCTACAATGAGCAGTTCTTC
TRBJ2-7 | TRBV23-1 | - | TRBD1 | CASSQSRGPLLYEQYF | TGCGCCAGCAGTCAATCCAGGGGGCCCCTCCTCTACGAGCAGTACTTC
TRBJ1-2 | TRBV11-2 | once | TRBD1 | CASSLGGQGEKGYTF | TGTGCCAGCAGCCTAGGGGGACAGGGGGAGAAAGGCTACACCTTC